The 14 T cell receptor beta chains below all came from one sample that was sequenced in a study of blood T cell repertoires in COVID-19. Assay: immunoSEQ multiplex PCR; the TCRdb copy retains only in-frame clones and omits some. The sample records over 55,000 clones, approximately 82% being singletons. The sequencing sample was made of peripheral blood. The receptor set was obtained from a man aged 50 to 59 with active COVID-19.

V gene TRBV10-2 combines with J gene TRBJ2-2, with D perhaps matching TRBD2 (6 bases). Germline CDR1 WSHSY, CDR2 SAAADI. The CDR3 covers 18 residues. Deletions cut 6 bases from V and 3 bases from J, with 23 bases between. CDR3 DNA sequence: TGCGCCAGCAGGTCTGAGGACTATTTCCTCCCCGACACCGGGGAGCTGTTTTTT. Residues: CASRSEDYFLPDTGELFF.

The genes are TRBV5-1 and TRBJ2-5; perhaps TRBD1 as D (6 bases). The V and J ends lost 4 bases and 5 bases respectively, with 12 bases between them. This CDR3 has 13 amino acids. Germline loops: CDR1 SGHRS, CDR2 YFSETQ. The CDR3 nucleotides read TGCGCCAGCAGCAGGGACACTAGGGAGACCCAGTACTTC. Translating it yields CASSRDTRETQYF. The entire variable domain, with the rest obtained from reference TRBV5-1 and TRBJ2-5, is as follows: KAGVTQTPRYLIKTRGQQVTLSCSPISGHRSVSWYQQTPGQGLQFLFEYFSETQRNKGNFPGRFSGRQFSNSRSEMNVSTLELGDSALYLCASSRDTRETQYFGPGTRLLVL.

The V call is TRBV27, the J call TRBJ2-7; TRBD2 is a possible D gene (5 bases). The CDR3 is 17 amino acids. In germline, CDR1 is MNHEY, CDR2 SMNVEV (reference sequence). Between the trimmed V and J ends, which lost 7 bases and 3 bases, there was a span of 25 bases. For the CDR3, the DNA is TGTGCCAGCACCATCATCAAGTCGGGGATCCCAGGCTACGAGCAGTACTTC. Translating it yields CASTIIKSGIPGYEQYF.

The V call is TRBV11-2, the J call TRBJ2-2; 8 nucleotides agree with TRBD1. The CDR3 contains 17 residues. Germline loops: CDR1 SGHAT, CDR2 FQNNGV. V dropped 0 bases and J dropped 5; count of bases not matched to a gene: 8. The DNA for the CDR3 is TGTGCCAGCAGCTTAGAGTCTGGAAACAGGGGGACCGGGGAGCTGTTTTTT. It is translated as CASSLESGNRGTGELFF.

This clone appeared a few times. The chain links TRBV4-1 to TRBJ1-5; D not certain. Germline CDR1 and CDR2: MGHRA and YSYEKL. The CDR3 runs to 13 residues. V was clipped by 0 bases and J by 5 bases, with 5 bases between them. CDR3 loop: CASSQDADQPQHF. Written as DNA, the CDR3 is TGCGCCAGCAGCCAAGATGCGGATCAGCCCCAGCATTTT.

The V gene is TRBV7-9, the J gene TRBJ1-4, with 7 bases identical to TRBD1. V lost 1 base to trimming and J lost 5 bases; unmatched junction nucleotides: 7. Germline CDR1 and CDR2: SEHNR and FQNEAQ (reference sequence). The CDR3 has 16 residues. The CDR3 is CASSLGYRGRNEKLFF. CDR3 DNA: TGTGCCAGCAGCTTAGGTTACAGGGGAAGGAATGAAAAACTGTTTTTT.

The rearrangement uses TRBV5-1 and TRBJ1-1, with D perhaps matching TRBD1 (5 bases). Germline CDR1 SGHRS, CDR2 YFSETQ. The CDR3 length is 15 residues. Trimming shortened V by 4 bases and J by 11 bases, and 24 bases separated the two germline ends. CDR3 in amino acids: CASSDGDSSGGKAFF. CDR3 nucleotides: TGCGCCAGCAGCGATGGGGACTCCTCGGGTGGAAAGGCTTTCTTT. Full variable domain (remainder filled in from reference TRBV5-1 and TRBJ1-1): KAGVTQTPRYLIKTRGQQVTLSCSPISGHRSVSWYQQTPGQGLQFLFEYFSETQRNKGNFPGRFSGRQFSNSRSEMNVSTLELGDSALYLCASSDGDSSGGKAFFGQGTRLTVV.

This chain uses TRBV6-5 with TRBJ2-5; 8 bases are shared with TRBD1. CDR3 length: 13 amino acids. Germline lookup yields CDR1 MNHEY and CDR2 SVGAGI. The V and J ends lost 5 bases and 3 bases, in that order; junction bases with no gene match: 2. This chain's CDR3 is CASSPDREETQYF. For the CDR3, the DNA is TGTGCCAGCAGTCCGGACAGGGAAGAGACCCAGTACTTC.

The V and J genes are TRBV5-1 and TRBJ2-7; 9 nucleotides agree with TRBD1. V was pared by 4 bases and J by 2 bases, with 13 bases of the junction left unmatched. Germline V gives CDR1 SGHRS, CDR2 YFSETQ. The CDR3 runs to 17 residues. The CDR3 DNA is TGCGCCAGCAGCACCCCACCGACCGGGACAGGGACCTACGAGCAGTACTTC. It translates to CASSTPPTGTGTYEQYF.

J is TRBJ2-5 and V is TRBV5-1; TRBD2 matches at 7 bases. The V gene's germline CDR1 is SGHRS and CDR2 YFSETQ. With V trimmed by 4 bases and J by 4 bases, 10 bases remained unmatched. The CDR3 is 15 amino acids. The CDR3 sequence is CASSEAGGRGETQYF. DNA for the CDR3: TGCGCCAGCAGCGAAGCCGGGGGGAGGGGAGAGACCCAGTACTTC.

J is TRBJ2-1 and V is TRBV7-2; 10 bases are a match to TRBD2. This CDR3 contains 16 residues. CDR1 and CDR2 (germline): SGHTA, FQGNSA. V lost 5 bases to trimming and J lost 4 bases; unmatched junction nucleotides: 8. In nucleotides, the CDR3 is TGTGCCAGCAGCACAGGAGGACTAGCGGCTTACAATGAGCAGTTCTTC. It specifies CASSTGGLAAYNEQFF.

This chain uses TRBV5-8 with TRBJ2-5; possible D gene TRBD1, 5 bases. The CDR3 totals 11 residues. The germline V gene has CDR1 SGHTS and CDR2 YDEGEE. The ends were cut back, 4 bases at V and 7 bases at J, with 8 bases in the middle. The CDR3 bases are TGTGCCAGCAGCCCTAGGGGGACCCAGTACTTC. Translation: CASSPRGTQYF.

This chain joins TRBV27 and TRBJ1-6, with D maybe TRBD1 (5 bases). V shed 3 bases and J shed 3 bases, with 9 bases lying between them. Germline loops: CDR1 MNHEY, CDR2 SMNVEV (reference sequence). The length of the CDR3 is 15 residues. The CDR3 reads CASSLTANYNSPLHF. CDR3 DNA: TGTGCCAGCAGTTTGACAGCTAACTATAATTCACCCCTCCACTTT.

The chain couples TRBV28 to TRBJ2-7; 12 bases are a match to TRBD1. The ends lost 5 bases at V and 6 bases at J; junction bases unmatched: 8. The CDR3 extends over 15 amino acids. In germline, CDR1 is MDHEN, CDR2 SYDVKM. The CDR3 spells CASSPTGTGGFEQYF. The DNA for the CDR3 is TGTGCCAGCAGTCCCACCGGGACAGGGGGCTTCGAGCAGTACTTC.